The 27 T cell receptor beta chains reported below all come from one sample, sequenced in a study of cytomegalovirus exposure and HLA in healthy donors. This PCR relied on a set of 60 Vbeta primers and 13 Jbeta primers. The protocol was immunoSEQ multiplex PCR, while the TCRdb copy is restricted to in-frame clones and leaves out a portion. The table lists 210,000 or so clones, about 80% of them singletons. Sequencing used PBMCs. The receptors derive from a man between 18 and 29 years old in good health and CMV-seronegative.

V gene TRBV2 combines with J gene TRBJ2-3; 9 nucleotides line up with TRBD2. The CDR3 runs 18 residues. Germline loops: CDR1 SNHLY, CDR2 FYNNEI. The V gene end was trimmed by 0 bases and the J gene end by 5 bases; junction bases not matched to a gene: 12. CDR3 sequence (DNA): TGTGCCAGCAGTGAAGCGGGATGGGGCGGGGGGGGCCGAGATACGCAGTATTTT. The encoded protein is CASSEAGWGGGGRDTQYF.

J is TRBJ1-4 and V is TRBV11-3, with 8 bases fitting TRBD1. The CDR3 runs 14 residues. CDR1 and CDR2 (germline): SGHNT, YENEEA. Unmatched junction bases numbered 6, after V lost 5 bases and J lost 7 bases. CDR3 in DNA: TGTGCCAGCAGCCCACACAGGGGGAGTGAAAAACTGTTTTTT. This gives the protein CASSPHRGSEKLFF.

In the case of this clone: One end of the junction varies from germline; a read error may be responsible. V gene TRBV7-7 combines with J gene TRBJ2-5; 9 bases are shared with TRBD1. The CDR3 spans 17 residues. Germline lookup yields CDR1 SSHAT and CDR2 FNYEAQ (reference sequence). CDR3 sequence (DNA): TGTGCTAGCAGCGCAATCACAGGGGGCAGGGGCCAAGAGACCCAGTACTTC. This sequence encodes CASSAITGGRGQETQYF.

This clone was counted once. The chain has TRBV9 and TRBJ2-7; possibly TRBD1 for D (6 bases). The germline V and J ends were trimmed by 4 bases and 2 bases, with 16 bases remaining between them. CDR1 is SGDLS, CDR2 YYNGEE, per germline. The CDR3 has 15 residues. The CDR3 spells CASSRYQGQTYEQYF. In DNA form, the CDR3 reads TGTGCCAGCAGCCGCTACCAGGGGCAGACCTACGAGCAGTACTTC.

A remark on this clone: This specimen includes other DNA sequences encoding the same CDR3. The chain uses TRBV5-1 and TRBJ1-1; perhaps TRBD1 as D (5 bases). V lost 4 bases, J lost 1 base, and 17 bases lay in between. This CDR3 spans 16 amino acids. CDR1 is SGHRS, CDR2 YFSETQ, per germline. CDR3 in amino acids: CASSPVGTGWNTEAFF. CDR3 coding DNA: TGCGCCAGCAGCCCCGTAGGCACAGGTTGGAACACTGAAGCTTTCTTT.

The gene calls are TRBV13 and TRBJ2-2; 7 nucleotides match TRBD1. Germline-derived CDR1 and CDR2 are PRHDT and FYEKMQ (reference sequence). This CDR3 is 15 amino acids long. The J segment lost 5 bases and the V segment lost 5 bases, leaving 8 bases of the junction unmatched. CDR3 protein: CASSLHRGSTGELFF. Here the CDR3 DNA reads TGTGCCAGCAGCCTGCACAGGGGTAGTACCGGGGAGCTGTTTTTT.

The chain has TRBV2 and TRBJ2-7; D gene ambiguous. V lost 0 bases to trimming and J lost 9 bases, with 18 bases between them. The germline gives CDR1 SNHLY, CDR2 FYNNEI. The CDR3 sequence is 15 residues long. The CDR3 sequence: CASSEAVEQRPGQYF. The CDR3 DNA is TGTGCCAGCAGTGAAGCGGTAGAACAACGGCCGGGGCAGTACTTC. Drawing the rest from reference TRBV2 and TRBJ2-7, the complete variable domain is EPEVTQTPSHQVTQMGQEVILRCVPISNHLYFYWYRQILGQKVEFLVSFYNNEISEKSEIFDDQFSVERPDGSNFTLKIRSTKLEDSAMYFCASSEAVEQRPGQYFGPGTRLTVT.

As for this clone: Compared with germline, one end of the junction differs, possibly owing to a read error. Other nucleotide sequences in the sample specify the same CDR3. The chain combines TRBV4-3 with TRBJ1-1; TRBD1 agrees at 7 bases. Germline V gene lookup returns CDR1 LGHNA and CDR2 YSLEER. The CDR3 loop spans 15 amino acids. CDR3 residues: CASSQAGTENTEAFF. The CDR3 DNA sequence: TGCGCCAGCAGTCAAGCTGGGACAGAGAACACTGAAGCTTTCTTT.

This chain uses TRBV14 with TRBJ2-7, with unresolved D. Per germline, CDR1 SGHDN and CDR2 FVKESK. The CDR3 is 12 residues long. V lost 0 bases to trimming and J lost 6 bases, with 6 bases between them. The CDR3 DNA follows: TGTGCCAGCAGCCAAGATGCCGGCGAGCAGTACTTC. Encoded protein: CASSQDAGEQYF.

V gene TRBV2 combines with J gene TRBJ2-1; maybe TRBD2 (6 bases). CDR3 length: 14 residues. The ends were cut back, 5 bases at V and 12 bases at J, with 20 bases in the middle. CDR1 is SNHLY and CDR2 is FYNNEI in the germline V gene. The CDR3 is CASSYAGLGQGQFF. In DNA, the CDR3 is TGTGCCAGCAGTTACGCGGGACTCGGGCAGGGGCAGTTCTTC.

J is TRBJ2-5 and V is TRBV6-1; 8 bases line up with TRBD2. V shed 2 bases, J shed 4 bases, and the junction held 15 bases outside the gene matches. The CDR3 runs to 18 residues. Germline V CDR1 and CDR2: MNHNS, SASEGT. DNA for the CDR3: TGTGCCAGCAGTGAAATTAATATACGGGGGGGCGTAGGAGAGACCCAGTACTTC. It specifies CASSEINIRGGVGETQYF.

In this sample, this clone turned up once. The CDR3 nucleotides read TGTGCCAGCAGCCCCGCCGGCGGGAGGGTCTATGAGCAGTTCTTC. Translating it yields CASSPAGGRVYEQFF. V usage is TRBV7-3 and J usage is TRBJ2-1; 9 nucleotides line up with TRBD2. J gave up 8 bases and V 5 bases, and 10 bases lay outside the gene matches. The CDR3 is 15 residues long. The germline CDR1 and CDR2 sequences are SGHTA and FQGTGA.

A single count supports this clone. The genes are TRBV9 and TRBJ2-2; D is ambiguous. V dropped 6 bases and J dropped 7 bases, with 19 bases sitting between them. The CDR3 extends over 15 amino acids. From germline, CDR1 is SGDLS and CDR2 YYNGEE. The CDR3 is CASNPTLRPGGELFF. The CDR3 DNA is TGTGCCAGCAACCCTACCCTGCGGCCCGGCGGGGAGCTGTTTTTT. Combining the CDR3 with reference TRBV9 and TRBJ2-2 gives the whole variable domain DSGVTQTPKHLITATGQRVTLRCSPRSGDLSVYWYQQSLDQGLQFLIQYYNGEERAKGNILERFSAQQFPDLHSELNLSSLELGDSALYFCASNPTLRPGGELFFGEGSRLTVL.

The CDR3 bases are TGTGCCAGCAGCACTGAGCGGGATCTCAATGAGCAGTTCTTC. This sequence encodes CASSTERDLNEQFF. This chain joins TRBV5-4 and TRBJ2-1; TRBD2 matches at 7 bases. The CDR3 contains 14 residues. V trimming: 4 bases; J trimming: 6 bases; junction bases outside the gene matches: 7. Germline V lookup: CDR1 SGHNT, CDR2 YYREEE (reference sequence).

Worth noting for this clone: A read error may produce the germline difference seen at one junction end. This chain joins TRBV7-7 and TRBJ2-1, with D tentatively TRBD2 (5 bases). Germline V gene sequence: CDR1 SSHAT, CDR2 FNYEAQ (reference sequence). The CDR3 contains 15 residues. This CDR3 is CASSLGEGSYNEQFF. The CDR3 region has the DNA TGTGCTAGCAGCTTAGGAGAGGGCTCCTACAATGAGCAGTTCTTC.

CDR3 sequence (DNA): TGTGCCAGCAGCTTAATAGCGGGGGAGGAGACCCAGTACTTC. Translating gives CASSLIAGEETQYF. This chain links TRBV7-3 with TRBJ2-5, with 9 bases that match TRBD2. The CDR3 length is 14 residues. CDR1 SGHTA and CDR2 FQGTGA come from the germline V gene. The V and J ends lost 1 base and 5 bases, in that order; junction bases with no gene match: 2.

This clone was counted once. V gene TRBV29-1 combines with J gene TRBJ1-1; 8 bases agree with TRBD1. The CDR3 has 12 amino acids. CDR1 and CDR2 (germline): SQVTM, ANQGSEA. Unmatched junction bases numbered 4, after V lost 5 bases and J lost 5 bases. The CDR3 DNA is TGCAGCGTTCAGGGGGCGCGGACTGAAGCTTTCTTT. As protein: CSVQGARTEAFF. Complete variable domain (other parts from reference TRBV29-1 and TRBJ1-1): SAVISQKPSRDICQRGTSLTIQCQVDSQVTMMFWYRQQPGQSLTLIATANQGSEATYESGFVIDKFPISRPNLTFSTLTVSNMSPEDSSIYLCSVQGARTEAFFGQGTRLTVV.

The V call is TRBV2, the J call TRBJ2-5, with 7 bases matching TRBD2. The V gene end was trimmed by 4 bases and the J gene end by 4 bases; junction bases not matched to a gene: 9. CDR1 and CDR2 from the germline V gene are SNHLY and FYNNEI. This CDR3 has 15 residues. The CDR3 sequence is CASSAGGRGRETQYF. The CDR3 DNA reads as TGTGCCAGCAGTGCAGGAGGGAGGGGTAGAGAGACCCAGTACTTC.

The chain combines TRBV4-2 with TRBJ2-1, with a tentative D call TRBD2 (6 bases). Trimming cost V 1 base and J 4 bases, with 8 bases left between them. The CDR3 is 14 residues long. Germline V gives CDR1 LGHNA, CDR2 YNFKEQ. The chain's CDR3 is CASSQVGLYNEQFF. Here the CDR3 DNA reads TGTGCCAGCAGCCAAGTAGGACTATACAATGAGCAGTTCTTC.

This chain links TRBV6-1 with TRBJ2-1; TRBD2 matches at 15 bases. With 8 bases clipped from V and 10 bases from J, the junction kept 6 bases outside the gene matches. Per the germline V gene, CDR1 is MNHNS and CDR2 is SASEGT. The CDR3 totals 14 residues. CDR3 bases: TGTGCCAGCCACAAGGGGACTAGCGGGGGGGAGCAGTTCTTC. Amino acid sequence: CASHKGTSGGEQFF.

This rearrangement joins TRBV7-3 to TRBJ2-7; D gene ambiguous. Germline V gives CDR1 SGHTA, CDR2 FQGTGA. V gave up 5 bases and J gave up 0 bases, with 11 bases separating them. The CDR3 consists of 14 residues. In DNA, the CDR3 is TGTGCCAGCAGCCTAGGCCCGAGCTCCTACGAGCAGTACTTC. This encodes CASSLGPSSYEQYF.

This clone has only a few counts. The V gene is TRBV6-1, the J gene TRBJ1-5; D not certain. V lost 8 bases, J lost 3 bases, and 11 bases lay in between. There are 13 residues in the CDR3. Germline assignment: CDR1 MNHNS and CDR2 SASEGT. CDR3 nucleotides: TGTGCCAGCGCCCTCAGTTCCAATCAGCCCCAGCATTTT. The encoded protein is CASALSSNQPQHF.

The rearrangement uses TRBV19 and TRBJ2-5, with 7 bases lining up with TRBD2. The CDR3 covers 18 residues. Germline V gene sequence: CDR1 LNHDA, CDR2 SQIVND (reference sequence). Losses at the gene ends were 3 bases for V and 4 bases for J; bases not matched to a gene: 17. The CDR3 region is CASSIAHPSGTGGETQYF. The CDR3 DNA sequence: TGTGCCAGTAGTATTGCCCATCCTAGCGGCACTGGGGGAGAGACCCAGTACTTC.

The gene calls are TRBV12-5 and TRBJ2-1; TRBD2 agrees at 7 bases. Looked up from germline, CDR1 is LGHNT and CDR2 is FRNRAP. J lost 5 bases, V lost 4 bases, and 11 bases had no gene match. The CDR3 sequence is 16 residues long. This CDR3 is CASGSPSPSGDNEQFF. The CDR3 DNA is TGTGCTAGTGGTTCCCCCAGCCCTAGCGGAGACAATGAGCAGTTCTTC.

V is TRBV28 and J is TRBJ2-2; D gene ambiguous. The CDR3 loop spans 15 amino acids. The germline V and J ends were trimmed by 4 bases and 0 bases, with 9 bases remaining between them. Germline loops: CDR1 MDHEN, CDR2 SYDVKM. CDR3 bases: TGTGCCAGCAGTTCTTCACTGACGAACACCGGGGAGCTGTTTTTT. This encodes CASSSSLTNTGELFF.

The chain joins TRBV4-3 to TRBJ2-5; 7 bases line up with TRBD1. The J call could be wrong; TRBJ2-7 is a better fit for the DNA end. The CDR3 is 14 amino acids. Looked up from germline, CDR1 is LGHNA and CDR2 is YSLEER. The CDR3 protein is CASSQYRGAYEQYF. CDR3 DNA: TGCGCCAGCAGCCAATACAGGGGTGCTTACGAGCAGTACTTC.

The chain uses TRBV27 and TRBJ1-2; D is unresolved. CDR3 size: 15 residues. Germline assignment: CDR1 MNHEY and CDR2 SMNVEV (reference sequence). V lost 3 bases and J lost 1, with 12 bases in between. CDR3 loop: CASSFSTGINYGYTF. The CDR3, as DNA: TGTGCCAGCAGTTTTAGCACGGGAATTAACTATGGCTACACCTTC.